Below, 10 T cell receptor beta chains from the same sample are listed, as sequenced in a study of cytomegalovirus exposure and HLA in healthy donors (dated by TCRdb to about 2017). The library came from the immunoSEQ multiplex PCR assay. For the multiplex PCR, a mixture combining 60 forward primers for TCR Vbeta segments and 13 reverse primers for TCR Jbeta segments was used. TCRdb provides this immuneACCESS table in a form limited to in-frame rearrangements. Some clones are lacking; in checked studies, under half of them reflect an unresolved V gene, and why the rest are absent is not known. In this sample the table shows 100,000 or so clones, 80% of which occur a single time. Approximately 2% of the sample lies in the top ten. Sequenced input: PBMCs. These receptors were obtained from a man aged 18 to 29 in good health and CMV-seronegative.

In its sample, this clone was seen once. The J gene is TRBJ2-3, the V gene TRBV27; the match to TRBD2 covers 8 bases. With 6 bases clipped from V and 6 bases from J, the junction kept 8 bases outside the gene matches. Germline V gives CDR1 MNHEY, CDR2 SMNVEV (reference sequence). The CDR3 has 14 residues. In DNA, the CDR3 is TGTGCCAGCAGCCCCTTAGCGGGGCACGATACGCAGTATTTT. It translates to CASSPLAGHDTQYF.

The rearrangement uses TRBV5-1 and TRBJ2-7, with 8 bases fitting TRBD2. The CDR3 loop spans 14 amino acids. Trimming at V came to 4 bases and at J to 3 bases, leaving 6 bases not matched to a gene. The germline V gene has CDR1 SGHRS and CDR2 YFSETQ. CDR3: CASSPGGGNYEQYF. The CDR3 DNA sequence: TGCGCCAGCAGCCCCGGGGGGGGCAACTACGAGCAGTACTTC.

The chain employs TRBV5-1 and TRBJ1-2, with D possibly being TRBD1 (5 bases). V lost 2 bases and J 4 bases, leaving 9 bases between the germline ends. This CDR3 comprises 13 residues. Germline assignment: CDR1 SGHRS and CDR2 YFSETQ. CDR3 sequence: CASSFDGGYGYTF. For the CDR3, the DNA is TGCGCCAGCAGCTTCGACGGGGGCTATGGCTACACCTTC.

This chain connects TRBV5-1 to TRBJ2-6, with D tentatively TRBD2 (6 bases). This CDR3 spans 15 amino acids. The V and J ends lost 4 bases and 2 bases respectively, with 10 bases between them. Germline CDR1 SGHRS, CDR2 YFSETQ. CDR3 coding DNA: TGCGCCAGCAGCCCAGGAGGGGCTGGGGCCAACGTCCTGACTTTC. This encodes CASSPGGAGANVLTF.

The J gene is TRBJ2-2, the V gene TRBV29-1, with TRBD1 matching 7 bases. The CDR3 extends over 12 amino acids. The J segment lost 6 bases and the V segment lost 7 bases, leaving 5 bases of the junction unmatched. Germline V gene sequence: CDR1 SQVTM, CDR2 ANQGSEA. The CDR3 loop is CSATGYAGELFF. CDR3 bases: TGCAGCGCGACAGGGTATGCCGGGGAGCTGTTTTTT.

The chain has TRBV21-1 and TRBJ2-7; TRBD1 is the table's D call and was not checked against the DNA. TRBV21-1 is a listed pseudogene. The CDR3 is 15 residues long. Written as DNA, the CDR3 is TGTGCCAGCAGCAGTACACAGGGGACCACCTACGAGCAGTACTTC. Encoded protein: CASSSTQGTTYEQYF.

The chain recombines TRBV7-3 with TRBJ1-6; D unresolved. The germline V gene has CDR1 SGHTA and CDR2 FQGTGA. The CDR3 has 13 residues. V lost 5 bases, J lost 10 bases, and 12 bases lay in between. The chain's CDR3 is CASSPTRGSPLHF. CDR3 nucleotides: TGTGCCAGCAGCCCAACTCGAGGATCACCCCTCCACTTT.

The V call is TRBV6-9, the J call TRBJ2-1, with 8 nucleotides matching TRBD2. The CDR3 totals 15 residues. Looked up from germline, CDR1 is MNHGY and CDR2 is SVAAGI. Trimming at V came to 9 bases and at J to 0 bases, leaving 7 bases not matched to a gene. The CDR3: CARCDGTSSYNEQFF. For the CDR3, the DNA is TGTGCCAGGTGTGACGGGACTAGCTCCTACAATGAGCAGTTCTTC.

The V call is TRBV5-1, the J call TRBJ2-3; 12 positions agree with TRBD2. Germline CDR1 SGHRS, CDR2 YFSETQ. The CDR3 contains 16 residues. V gave up 0 bases and J gave up 5 bases; unmatched junction bases: 4. Here the CDR3 DNA reads TGCGCCAGCAGCTTGGCTAGCGGGGGGGCCGGAGATACGCAGTATTTT. Protein sequence: CASSLASGGAGDTQYF.

The gene calls are TRBV7-3 and TRBJ2-1; D is possibly TRBD2 (6 bases). The germline CDR1 and CDR2 sequences are SGHTA and FQGTGA. The length of the CDR3 is 10 residues. The CDR3 region is CAGLSNEQFF. The CDR3 DNA reads as TGTGCGGGACTGTCCAATGAGCAGTTCTTC.